This T cell receptor (beta chain) comes out of a study of blood T cell repertoires in COVID-19. TCRdb's table, derived via immunoSEQ multiplex PCR, lists solely in-frame clones and lacks some. The sample holds 200,000 to 250,000 clones, roughly 87% seen once. The age range of participants was roughly 18 to 90 years, with residence in about 25 US areas. The sample comprised PBMCs or T cells enriched from blood (not recorded which). This TCR was recovered from a woman aged 25 to 45 with acute COVID-19.

The CDR3 reads CAIRTGVGEKLFF. In DNA, the CDR3 is TGTGCCATCCGGACAGGGGTGGGTGAAAAACTGTTTTTT. V usage is TRBV28 and J usage is TRBJ1-4; 9 bases are shared with TRBD1. Germline CDR1 MDHEN, CDR2 SYDVKM. J lost 7 bases, V lost 10 bases, and 7 bases had no gene match. This CDR3 is built from 13 residues. The variable domain in full, with the rest retrieved from reference TRBV28 and TRBJ1-4, is DVKVTQSSRYLVKRTGEKVFLECVQDMDHENMFWYRQDPGLGLRLIYFSYDVKMKEKGDIPEGYSVSREKKERFSLILESASTNQTSMYLCAIRTGVGEKLFFGSGTQLSVL.